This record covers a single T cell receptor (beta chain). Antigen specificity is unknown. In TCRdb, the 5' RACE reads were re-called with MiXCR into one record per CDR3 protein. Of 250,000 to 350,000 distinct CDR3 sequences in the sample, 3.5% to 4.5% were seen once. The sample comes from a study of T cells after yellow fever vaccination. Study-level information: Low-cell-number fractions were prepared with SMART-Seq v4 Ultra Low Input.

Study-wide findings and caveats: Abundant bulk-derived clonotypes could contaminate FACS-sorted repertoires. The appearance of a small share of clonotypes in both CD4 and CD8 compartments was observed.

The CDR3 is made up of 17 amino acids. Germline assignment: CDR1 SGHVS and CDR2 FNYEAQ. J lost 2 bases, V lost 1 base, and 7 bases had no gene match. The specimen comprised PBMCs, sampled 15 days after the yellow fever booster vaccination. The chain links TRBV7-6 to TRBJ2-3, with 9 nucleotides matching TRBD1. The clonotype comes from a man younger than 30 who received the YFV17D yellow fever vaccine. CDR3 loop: CASSLGTGALITDTQYF. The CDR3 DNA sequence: TGTGCCAGCAGCTTAGGGACAGGGGCCCTAATCACAGATACGCAGTATTTT.